The 24 T cell receptor beta chains given below trace back to one sample, sequenced in a study of cytomegalovirus exposure and HLA in healthy donors. With 60 Vbeta and 13 Jbeta primers, the PCR was carried out. Produced via immunoSEQ multiplex PCR; TCRdb's table is partial and in-frame only. The table shows 150,000 or so clones, with roughly 80% occurring only once. The sample was PBMCs. Receptors were obtained from a male donor in good health and CMV-seronegative.

This clone appeared a single time. This chain links TRBV28 with TRBJ2-7, with 9 bases matching TRBD2. The germline CDR1 and CDR2 sequences are MDHEN and SYDVKM. The CDR3 runs to 18 residues. V was pared by 3 bases and J by 0 bases, with 12 bases of the junction left unmatched. CDR3 sequence reads: CASSLAFVSGGSSYEQYF. The CDR3 DNA reads TGTGCCAGCAGTTTGGCCTTTGTTAGCGGGGGATCCTCCTACGAGCAGTACTTC.

This CDR3 reads CASKKWTGGEKLFF. The CDR3 region has the DNA TGTGCCAGTAAGAAGTGGACAGGGGGTGAAAAACTGTTTTTT. This rearrangement joins TRBV19 to TRBJ1-4; 10 nucleotides match TRBD1. Losses at the gene ends were 7 bases for V and 7 bases for J; bases not matched to a gene: 6. Germline V gene sequence: CDR1 LNHDA, CDR2 SQIVND (reference sequence). CDR3 length equals 14 residues. Looking up the rest from reference TRBV19 and TRBJ1-4 gives the full variable domain: DGGITQSPKYLFRKEGQNVTLSCEQNLNHDAMYWYRQDPGQGLRLIYYSQIVNDFQKGDIAEGYSVSREKKESFPLTVTSAQKNPTAFYLCASKKWTGGEKLFFGSGTQLSVL.

A few counts support this clone. The chain is built from TRBV28 and TRBJ2-3; TRBD2 matches 10 bases. This CDR3 comprises 16 residues. CDR1 and CDR2 from the germline V gene are MDHEN and SYDVKM. Unmatched junction bases numbered 13, after V lost 5 bases and J lost 8 bases. CDR3 residues: CASSERGGAYDGTQYF. The DNA of the CDR3 is TGTGCCAGCAGTGAGCGGGGGGGTGCGTATGATGGTACGCAGTATTTT.

The genes are TRBV2 and TRBJ1-1, with 7 bases fitting TRBD1. Germline CDR1 SNHLY, CDR2 FYNNEI. V was clipped by 3 bases and J by 1 base; unmatched bases: 5. The CDR3 is 15 residues long. The CDR3, as DNA: TGTGCCAGCAGTGAGGGGACAGCAAAGAACACTGAAGCTTTCTTT. Protein product: CASSEGTAKNTEAFF.

This sequence joins TRBV5-1 and TRBJ2-3, with D uncertain. In germline, CDR1 is SGHRS, CDR2 YFSETQ. The CDR3 loop spans 15 amino acids. The ends were cut back, 2 bases at V and 8 bases at J, with 18 bases in the middle. The CDR3 loop is CASSFEAVDSSTQYF. CDR3 bases: TGCGCCAGCAGCTTTGAGGCAGTCGATTCGTCTACGCAGTATTTT.

The chain recombines TRBV11-3 with TRBJ2-7, with TRBD2 as a possible D gene (6 bases). Trimming removed 3 bases from V and 7 bases from J, with 13 bases in between. The CDR3 covers 13 residues. Germline loops: CDR1 SGHNT, CDR2 YENEEA. CDR3 sequence reads: CASSLDGEEEQYF. In nucleotides, the CDR3 is TGTGCCAGCAGCTTGGACGGGGAGGAAGAGCAGTACTTC.

V and J are TRBV28 and TRBJ1-5; D gene unclear. The CDR3 runs to 14 residues. CDR1 and CDR2 (germline): MDHEN, SYDVKM. V lost 3 bases to trimming and J lost 2 bases, with 8 bases between them. Written as DNA, the CDR3 is TGTGCCAGCAGTTTTACCGGGGGCAATCAGCCCCAGCATTTT. The encoded protein is CASSFTGGNQPQHF.

The chain joins TRBV28 to TRBJ2-7; maybe TRBD1 (6 bases). Germline values: CDR1 MDHEN, CDR2 SYDVKM. Trimming took 6 bases from V and 7 from J, leaving 16 bases between them. The CDR3 has 13 amino acids. The CDR3 DNA is TGTGCCAGCAGGTTCAGTACAGGGCGTGAGCAGTACTTC. It yields the protein CASRFSTGREQYF.

The V gene is TRBV6-6, the J gene TRBJ2-1, with D unresolved. There are 11 residues in the CDR3. The germline V gene has CDR1 MNHNY and CDR2 SVGAGI (reference sequence). V lost 4 bases, J lost 7 bases, and 5 bases lay in between. DNA of the CDR3: TGTGCCAGCAGTTCCATGAATGAGCAGTTCTTC. It is translated as CASSSMNEQFF.

The chain is built from TRBV5-1 and TRBJ2-3; 8 bases fit TRBD1. Germline CDR1 reads SGHRS; CDR2 reads YFSETQ. The CDR3 is 14 amino acids. The J segment lost 5 bases and the V segment lost 4 bases, leaving 6 bases of the junction unmatched. CDR3 nucleotide sequence: TGCGCCAGCAGCCCTGACAGGGGAAGAGATACGCAGTATTTT. Translating it yields CASSPDRGRDTQYF.

The chain has TRBV7-8 and TRBJ2-5; a weak D match, TRBD1 (6 bases). The J call is doubtful: the DNA matches TRBJ2-7 better. From germline, CDR1 is SGHVS and CDR2 FQNEAQ. This CDR3 region has 16 residues. The CDR3 sequence: CASQDRDTTVPYEQYF. The CDR3 DNA follows: TGTGCCAGCCAGGACCGGGACACCACTGTCCCCTACGAGCAGTACTTC.

The V and J genes are TRBV5-4 and TRBJ1-2; D unclear. Trimming stripped 2 bases from V and 3 bases from J, with 8 bases between. The CDR3 covers 13 residues. Per the germline V gene, CDR1 is SGHNT and CDR2 is YYREEE (reference sequence). CDR3 residues: CASSLAPDYGYTF. DNA for the CDR3: TGTGCCAGCAGCTTAGCTCCCGACTATGGCTACACCTTC.

The J gene is TRBJ1-6, the V gene TRBV30; unclear D gene. Deletions cut 2 bases from V and 4 bases from J, with 18 bases between. Per germline, CDR1 GTSNPN and CDR2 SVGIG (reference sequence). The CDR3 covers 17 residues. CDR3 region: CAWSSARVPEYNSPLHF. For the CDR3, the DNA is TGTGCCTGGAGTTCGGCCCGGGTCCCCGAATATAATTCACCCCTCCACTTT. Full variable domain (missing parts from reference TRBV30 and TRBJ1-6): SQTIHQWPATLVQPVGSPLSLECTVEGTSNPNLYWYRQAAGRGLQLLFYSVGIGQISSEVPQNLSASRPQDRQFILSSKKLLLSDSGFYLCAWSSARVPEYNSPLHFGNGTRLTVT.

The gene calls are TRBV27 and TRBJ1-3; D remains unclear. This CDR3 spans 14 amino acids. Trimming took off 6 bases at V and 0 bases at J, with 9 bases between the two ends. Looked up from germline, CDR1 is MNHEY and CDR2 is SMNVEV (reference sequence). The CDR3 here is CASSVHSSGNTIYF. CDR3 nucleotide sequence: TGTGCCAGCAGCGTGCACAGCTCTGGAAACACCATATATTTT.

On this clone itself: Germline is not matched at one junction end, which may reflect a read error. This chain connects TRBV12-5 to TRBJ2-3; 8 bases agree with TRBD1. CDR3 length: 14 amino acids. The germline gives CDR1 LGHNT, CDR2 FRNRAP. The CDR3 region is CANGLQGVTDTQYF. DNA of the CDR3: TGTGCTAATGGTTTACAGGGGGTTACAGATACGCAGTATTTT. The full variable domain, with the rest looked up from reference TRBV12-5 and TRBJ2-3, is DARVTQTPRHKVTEMGQEVTMRCQPILGHNTVFWYRQTMMQGLELLAYFRNRAPLDDSGMPKDRFSAEMPDATLATLKIQPSEPRDSAVYFCANGLQGVTDTQYFGPGTRLTVL.

The chain has TRBV5-4 and TRBJ2-7, with D possibly matching TRBD2 (6 bases). CDR3 size: 15 residues. The germline gives CDR1 SGHNT, CDR2 YYREEE (reference sequence). Trimming shortened V by 4 bases and J by 3 bases, and 17 bases separated the two germline ends. The CDR3 here is CASSPGGDFSYEQYF. CDR3 in DNA: TGTGCCAGCAGCCCCGGAGGGGACTTCAGCTACGAGCAGTACTTC. The variable domain in full, with the rest retrieved from reference TRBV5-4 and TRBJ2-7, is ETGVTQSPTHLIKTRGQQVTLRCSSQSGHNTVSWYQQALGQGPQFIFQYYREEENGRGNFPPRFSGLQFPNYSSELNVNALELDDSALYLCASSPGGDFSYEQYFGPGTRLTVT.

V is TRBV28 and J is TRBJ1-1; 9 nucleotides match TRBD1. Germline CDR1 and CDR2: MDHEN and SYDVKM. Trimming cost V 0 bases and J 0 bases; bases outside gene matches: 5. This CDR3 region has 17 residues. The CDR3 sequence is CASSLWGQGSMNTEAFF. DNA for the CDR3: TGTGCCAGCAGTTTATGGGGACAGGGCTCCATGAACACTGAAGCTTTCTTT.

This chain uses TRBV10-3 with TRBJ2-2, with TRBD2 as a possible D gene (6 bases). Trimming removed 8 bases at V and 4 bases at J, with 17 bases between. The CDR3 totals 15 residues. CDR1 and CDR2 (germline): ENHRY, SYGVKD. The CDR3 nucleotides are TGTGCCATCTCGGACCCCCCCGGGAGCACCGGGGAGCTGTTTTTT. Translation gives CAISDPPGSTGELFF.

V is TRBV19 and J is TRBJ1-4; the D is unclear. Germline V CDR1 and CDR2: LNHDA, SQIVND (reference sequence). Trimming cost V 8 bases and J 3 bases, with 10 bases left between them. The CDR3 is 13 amino acids. The chain's CDR3 is CASSRQANEKLFF. The DNA of the CDR3 is TGTGCCAGTTCCAGGCAGGCTAATGAAAAACTGTTTTTT. The full variable domain, its missing parts supplied by reference TRBV19 and TRBJ1-4, is DGGITQSPKYLFRKEGQNVTLSCEQNLNHDAMYWYRQDPGQGLRLIYYSQIVNDFQKGDIAEGYSVSREKKESFPLTVTSAQKNPTAFYLCASSRQANEKLFFGSGTQLSVL.

The chain uses TRBV18 and TRBJ2-5; tentative D call: TRBD2 (5 bases). V was shortened by 1 base and J by 4 bases, with 13 bases between the two germline ends. The CDR3 extends over 15 amino acids. Germline V gives CDR1 KGHSH, CDR2 LQKENI. The CDR3 region is CASSPLSGFAETQYF. The CDR3 nucleotides are TGTGCCAGCTCACCACTTTCGGGGTTCGCAGAGACCCAGTACTTC.

V is TRBV27 and J is TRBJ1-6, with a weak D call TRBD1 (5 bases). The CDR3 runs to 13 residues. Deletions cut 6 bases from V and 10 bases from J, with 13 bases between. Germline V gene sequence: CDR1 MNHEY, CDR2 SMNVEV (reference sequence). CDR3 sequence: CASSLDSFSPLHF. The CDR3 DNA sequence: TGTGCCAGCAGCTTAGACAGCTTCTCACCCCTCCACTTT.

The genes are TRBV13 and TRBJ1-2; possibly TRBD1 for D (6 bases). CDR3 length equals 13 residues. CDR1 and CDR2 from the germline V gene are PRHDT and FYEKMQ (reference sequence). Trimming cost V 0 bases and J 8 bases, with 10 bases left between them. The CDR3 region is CASSLGQGSGYTF. CDR3 DNA sequence: TGTGCCAGCAGCTTAGGGCAGGGGAGCGGCTACACCTTC.

This clone came up once. The chain employs TRBV5-6 and TRBJ2-3; D might be TRBD1 (5 bases). The germline CDR1 and CDR2 sequences are SGHDT and YYEEEE. V shed 1 base and J shed 1 base, with 10 bases lying between them. The CDR3 spans 15 residues. The CDR3 coding sequence is TGTGCCAGCAGCTTGTTAATACAGGGCACAGATACGCAGTATTTT. Amino acids: CASSLLIQGTDTQYF.

The rearrangement links TRBV7-2 to TRBJ2-1; 12 bases agree with TRBD2. CDR1 is SGHTA and CDR2 is FQGNSA in the germline V gene. Trimming cost V 5 bases and J 0 bases; bases outside gene matches: 8. The CDR3 length is 18 residues. The CDR3: CASSPRTSGTSSYNEQFF. CDR3 bases: TGTGCCAGCAGCCCCAGGACTAGCGGGACGAGCTCCTACAATGAGCAGTTCTTC.